This record covers a single T cell receptor beta chain. Trimming at V came to 4 bases and at J to 1 base, leaving 5 bases not matched to a gene. The CDR3 contains 16 residues. Germline CDR1 and CDR2: SNHLY and FYNNEI. The data belong to a study of blood T cell repertoires in COVID-19. Seattle patients were enrolled while actively infected and followed longitudinally. The table came from immunoSEQ multiplex PCR; TCRdb's copy has only in-frame clones and leaves some out. Of over 100,000 clones listed, around nine tenths are singletons. Sequencing input: peripheral blood. The receptor comes from a woman in her 70s with COVID-19, enrolled during active disease. The chain uses TRBV2 and TRBJ2-1, with 9 bases lining up with TRBD1. The CDR3 sequence: CASSGRQGGSYNEQFF. DNA for the CDR3: TGTGCCAGCAGTGGACGACAGGGGGGTTCCTACAATGAGCAGTTCTTC.